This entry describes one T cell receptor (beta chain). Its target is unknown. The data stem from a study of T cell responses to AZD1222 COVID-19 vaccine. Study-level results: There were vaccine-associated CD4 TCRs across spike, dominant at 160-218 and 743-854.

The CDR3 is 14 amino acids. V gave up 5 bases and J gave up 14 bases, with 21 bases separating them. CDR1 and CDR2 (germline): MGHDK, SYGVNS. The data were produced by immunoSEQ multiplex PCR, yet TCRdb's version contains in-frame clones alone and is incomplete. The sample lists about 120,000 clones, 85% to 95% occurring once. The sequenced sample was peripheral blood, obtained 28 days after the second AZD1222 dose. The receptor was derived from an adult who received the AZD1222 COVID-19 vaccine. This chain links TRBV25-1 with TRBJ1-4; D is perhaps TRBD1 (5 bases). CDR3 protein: CASSSTQSGTRLFF. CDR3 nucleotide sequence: TGTGCCAGCAGTTCGACCCAATCCGGGACCCGGCTGTTTTTT.